This T cell receptor beta chain stems from a study of blood T cells in healthy people across ages. Overall study results and limits: Conclusively comparing naive with antigen-experienced cells was impossible with unsorted PBMCs. Measured against age, TCR beta diversity per million T cells decreased in a roughly linear manner.

Total RNA, at least 5.5 micrograms per sample, came from PBMCs. This clonotype was counted a few times. Its cognate antigen is unknown. Germline V lookup: CDR1 ENHRY, CDR2 SYGVKD. CDR3 size: 15 residues. With 4 bases removed from V and 3 bases from J, the gap between germline ends came to 13 bases. Primed by a sample-barcoded 5' primer and a J-beta primer mix, a second PCR proceeded for roughly 6 to 12 cycles. Each cDNA molecule received a tag from a template-switch adaptor that had 12 random nucleotides. Each CDR3 protein gets one entry after TCRdb re-called the 5' RACE reads with MiXCR. Among approximately 1,700,000 distinct CDR3 sequences listed, roughly two fifths were seen once.

Sequencing used blood. J is TRBJ1-5 and V is TRBV10-3, with TRBD1 as a possible D gene (5 bases). The sequence was obtained from a human donor in good health. CDR3 amino acids: CAISGGRGYNQPQHF. In DNA, the CDR3 is TGTGCCATCAGTGGGGGACGGGGCTACAATCAGCCCCAGCATTTT.